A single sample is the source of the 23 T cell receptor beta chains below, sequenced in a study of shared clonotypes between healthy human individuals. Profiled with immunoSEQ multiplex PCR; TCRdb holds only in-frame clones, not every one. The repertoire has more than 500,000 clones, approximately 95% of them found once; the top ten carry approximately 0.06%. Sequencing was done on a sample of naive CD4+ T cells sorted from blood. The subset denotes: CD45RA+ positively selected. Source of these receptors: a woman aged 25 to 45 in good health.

CDR3: CASSLVGGNYGYTF. The DNA for the CDR3 is TGTGCCAGCAGCTTAGTGGGCGGAAACTATGGCTACACCTTC. The chain has TRBV7-9 and TRBJ1-2; D is uncertain. V lost 1 base and J 2 bases, leaving 8 bases between the germline ends. In germline, CDR1 is SEHNR, CDR2 FQNEAQ (reference sequence). There are 14 residues in the CDR3.

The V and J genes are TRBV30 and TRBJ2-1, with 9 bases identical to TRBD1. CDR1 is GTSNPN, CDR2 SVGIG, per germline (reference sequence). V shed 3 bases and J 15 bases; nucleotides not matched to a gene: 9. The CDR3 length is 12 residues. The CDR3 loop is CAWRQGAIHLFF. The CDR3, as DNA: TGTGCCTGGAGACAGGGGGCGATTCATCTGTTCTTC.

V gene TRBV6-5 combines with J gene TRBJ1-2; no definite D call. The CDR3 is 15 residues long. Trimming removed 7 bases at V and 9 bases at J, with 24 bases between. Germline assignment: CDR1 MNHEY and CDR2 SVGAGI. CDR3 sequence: CASTRPPAGSRSYTF. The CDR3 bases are TGTGCCAGCACCCGCCCCCCGGCCGGCAGCCGAAGCTACACCTTC.

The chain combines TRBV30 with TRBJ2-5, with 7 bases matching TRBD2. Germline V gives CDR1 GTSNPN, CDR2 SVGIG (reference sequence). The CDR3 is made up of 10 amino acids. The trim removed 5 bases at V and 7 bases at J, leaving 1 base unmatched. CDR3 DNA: TGTGCCTGGGGGGAGGGGACCCAGTACTTC. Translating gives CAWGEGTQYF.

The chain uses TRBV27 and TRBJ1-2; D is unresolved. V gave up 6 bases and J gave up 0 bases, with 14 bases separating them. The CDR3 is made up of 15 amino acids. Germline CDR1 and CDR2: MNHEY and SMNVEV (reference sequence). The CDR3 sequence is CASSIGRGTNYGYTF. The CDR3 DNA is TGTGCCAGCAGCATTGGACGGGGAACTAACTATGGCTACACCTTC.

In nucleotides, the CDR3 is TGTGCCAGCAGCTTAGTGGGACAACTATCCACTGAAGCTTTCTTT. Translated, it gives CASSLVGQLSTEAFF. The gene calls are TRBV7-8 and TRBJ1-1, with D tentatively TRBD1 (6 bases). V was pared by 1 base and J by 4 bases, with 13 bases between. This CDR3 comprises 15 residues. Germline loops: CDR1 SGHVS, CDR2 FQNEAQ.

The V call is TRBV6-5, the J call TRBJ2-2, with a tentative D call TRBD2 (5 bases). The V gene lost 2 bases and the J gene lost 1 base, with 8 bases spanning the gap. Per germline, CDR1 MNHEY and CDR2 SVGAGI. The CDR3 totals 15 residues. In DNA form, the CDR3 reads TGTGCCAGCAGTTACAGCGGCTGGAACACCGGGGAGCTGTTTTTT. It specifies CASSYSGWNTGELFF.

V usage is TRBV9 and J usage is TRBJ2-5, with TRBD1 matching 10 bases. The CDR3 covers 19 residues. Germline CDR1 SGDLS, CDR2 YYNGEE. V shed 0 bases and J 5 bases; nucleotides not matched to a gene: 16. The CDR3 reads CASSVGFKGGQGPVETQYF. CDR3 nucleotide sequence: TGTGCCAGCAGCGTAGGGTTTAAAGGGGGACAGGGGCCGGTTGAGACCCAGTACTTC.

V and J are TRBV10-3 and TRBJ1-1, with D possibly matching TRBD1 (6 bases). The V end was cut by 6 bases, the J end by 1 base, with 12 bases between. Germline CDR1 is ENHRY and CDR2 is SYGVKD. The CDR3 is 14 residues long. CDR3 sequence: CAIRNRVENTEAFF. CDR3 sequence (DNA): TGTGCCATCAGAAACAGGGTGGAGAACACTGAAGCTTTCTTT.

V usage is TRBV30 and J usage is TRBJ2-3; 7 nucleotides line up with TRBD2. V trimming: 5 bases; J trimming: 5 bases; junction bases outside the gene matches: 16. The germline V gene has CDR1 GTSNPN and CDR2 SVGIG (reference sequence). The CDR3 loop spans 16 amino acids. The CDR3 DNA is TGTGCCTGGGAGGTACTCGGGGGAGGGCTGAAAGATACGCAGTATTTT. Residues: CAWEVLGGGLKDTQYF.

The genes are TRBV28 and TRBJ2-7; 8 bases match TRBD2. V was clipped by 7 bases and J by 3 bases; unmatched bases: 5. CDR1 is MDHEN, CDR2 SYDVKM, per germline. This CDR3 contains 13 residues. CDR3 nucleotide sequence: TGTGCCAGCATCCGGGGGGGGAGCTACGAGCAGTACTTC. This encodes CASIRGGSYEQYF. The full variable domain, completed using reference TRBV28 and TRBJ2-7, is DVKVTQSSRYLVKRTGEKVFLECVQDMDHENMFWYRQDPGLGLRLIYFSYDVKMKEKGDIPEGYSVSREKKERFSLILESASTNQTSMYLCASIRGGSYEQYFGPGTRLTVT.

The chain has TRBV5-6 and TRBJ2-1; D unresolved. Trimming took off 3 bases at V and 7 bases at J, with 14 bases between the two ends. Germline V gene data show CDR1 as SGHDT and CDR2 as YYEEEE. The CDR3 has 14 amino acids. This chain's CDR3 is CASSSTGLENEQFF. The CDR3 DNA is TGTGCCAGCAGCTCAACCGGGCTTGAGAATGAGCAGTTCTTC.

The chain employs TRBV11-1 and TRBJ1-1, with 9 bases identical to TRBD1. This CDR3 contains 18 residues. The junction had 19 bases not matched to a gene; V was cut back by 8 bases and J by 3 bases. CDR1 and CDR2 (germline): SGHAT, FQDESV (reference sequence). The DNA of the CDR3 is TGTGCCAGCGCCCACCTCCCGGGACAGGGCTTGGAAGACACTGAAGCTTTCTTT. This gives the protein CASAHLPGQGLEDTEAFF.

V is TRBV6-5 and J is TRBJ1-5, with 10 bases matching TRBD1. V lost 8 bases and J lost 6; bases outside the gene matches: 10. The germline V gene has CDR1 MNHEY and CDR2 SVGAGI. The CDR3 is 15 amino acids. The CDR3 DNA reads TGTGCCAGCGCCCCTGACAGGGGGCCGGCTCAGCCCCAGCATTTT. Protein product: CASAPDRGPAQPQHF.

CDR3 coding DNA: TGCGCCAGCAGCCAACCCAGGAGGGGTTCAGCTGGAAACACCATATATTTT. It encodes CASSQPRRGSAGNTIYF. This chain joins TRBV4-1 and TRBJ1-3; maybe TRBD1 (5 bases). Trimming shortened V by 2 bases and J by 2 bases, and 16 bases separated the two germline ends. This CDR3 has 17 residues. Germline-derived CDR1 and CDR2 are MGHRA and YSYEKL.

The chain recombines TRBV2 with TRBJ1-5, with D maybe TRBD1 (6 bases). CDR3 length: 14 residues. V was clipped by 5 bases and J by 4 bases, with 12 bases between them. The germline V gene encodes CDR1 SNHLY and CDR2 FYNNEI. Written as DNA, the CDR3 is TGTGCCAGCAGTCCCTGGACAGAGAATCAGCCCCAGCATTTT. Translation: CASSPWTENQPQHF.

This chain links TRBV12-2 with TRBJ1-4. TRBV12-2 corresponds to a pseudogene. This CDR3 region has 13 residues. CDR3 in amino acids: CASRFDPNEKLFF. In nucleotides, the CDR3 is TGTGCAAGTCGCTTTGACCCTAATGAAAAACTGTTTTTT.

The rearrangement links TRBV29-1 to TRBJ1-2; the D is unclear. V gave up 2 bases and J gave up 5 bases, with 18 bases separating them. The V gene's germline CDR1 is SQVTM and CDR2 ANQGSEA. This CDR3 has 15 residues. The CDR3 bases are TGCAGCGTTGAATGGGGTCCAGGTCTTAATTATGGCTACACCTTC. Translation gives CSVEWGPGLNYGYTF.

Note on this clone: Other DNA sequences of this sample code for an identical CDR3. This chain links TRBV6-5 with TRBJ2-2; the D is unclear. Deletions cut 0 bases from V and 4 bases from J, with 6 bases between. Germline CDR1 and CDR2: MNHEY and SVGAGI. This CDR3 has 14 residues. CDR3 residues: CASSYSGPTGELFF. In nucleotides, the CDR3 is TGTGCCAGCAGTTACTCCGGGCCCACCGGGGAGCTGTTTTTT.

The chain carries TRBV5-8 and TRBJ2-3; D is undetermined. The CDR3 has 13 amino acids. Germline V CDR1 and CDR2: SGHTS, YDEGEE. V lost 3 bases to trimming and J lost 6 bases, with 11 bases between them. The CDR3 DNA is TGTGCCAGCAGCTGGCGTGGTACGGATACGCAGTATTTT. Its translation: CASSWRGTDTQYF.

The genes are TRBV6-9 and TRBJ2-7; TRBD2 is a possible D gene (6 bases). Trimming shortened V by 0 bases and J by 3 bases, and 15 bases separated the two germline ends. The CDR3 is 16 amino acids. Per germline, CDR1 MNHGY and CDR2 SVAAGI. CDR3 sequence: CASSYSETRIDYEQYF. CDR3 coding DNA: TGTGCCAGCAGTTATTCAGAGACTAGAATTGACTACGAGCAGTACTTC.

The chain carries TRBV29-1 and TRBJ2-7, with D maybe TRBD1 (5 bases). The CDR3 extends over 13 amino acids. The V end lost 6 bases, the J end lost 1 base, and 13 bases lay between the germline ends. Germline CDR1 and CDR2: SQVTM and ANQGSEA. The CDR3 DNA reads TGCAGCGTCCGACTGCAGGGTTCCTACGAGCAGTACTTC. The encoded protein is CSVRLQGSYEQYF.

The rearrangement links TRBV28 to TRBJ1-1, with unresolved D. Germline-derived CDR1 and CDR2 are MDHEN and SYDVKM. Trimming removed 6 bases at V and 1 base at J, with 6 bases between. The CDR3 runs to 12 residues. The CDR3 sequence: CASRSRNTEAFF. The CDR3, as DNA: TGTGCCAGCAGGAGTAGGAACACTGAAGCTTTCTTT.